The clone carrying this T cell receptor (beta chain) showed up just a few times. What it binds is not known. The germline V gene encodes CDR1 MNHEY and CDR2 SVGAGI. This CDR3 is built from 15 residues. Germline trimming cut 6 bases from V and 5 bases from J; bases unmatched to any gene: 7. Investigators reverse transcribed all isolated RNA, so they sequenced expressed TCRB transcripts. The study sequenced naive, central memory and regulatory T cell samples to an average of roughly 3.4 million reads. The assay was immunoSEQ multiplex PCR, and TCRdb's table has in-frame clones only and misses some. Of around 200,000 clones in the sample, more than 10% were seen once. The data were taken from a study of beta chain features in type 1 diabetes. Study conclusions and caveats: Shorter templates may be favored by PCR, equally so in patients and controls. The study found moderately but significantly shorter TCRB CDR3s in all four CD4+ subsets of Type 1 diabetes patients.

Sorting that relied on CD45RO/CCR7/CD25/CD127/CD95/CD27 yielded CD4+ naive, central memory, regulatory and stem cell-like memory cells. This receptor was taken from a woman younger than 30 in good health. The source material was central memory CD4+ T cells from blood. The chain links TRBV6-5 to TRBJ1-5; TRBD1 agrees at 10 bases. The CDR3 region is CASSPGQGPDQPQHF. In DNA form, the CDR3 reads TGTGCCAGCAGCCCGGGACAGGGGCCGGATCAGCCCCAGCATTTT.